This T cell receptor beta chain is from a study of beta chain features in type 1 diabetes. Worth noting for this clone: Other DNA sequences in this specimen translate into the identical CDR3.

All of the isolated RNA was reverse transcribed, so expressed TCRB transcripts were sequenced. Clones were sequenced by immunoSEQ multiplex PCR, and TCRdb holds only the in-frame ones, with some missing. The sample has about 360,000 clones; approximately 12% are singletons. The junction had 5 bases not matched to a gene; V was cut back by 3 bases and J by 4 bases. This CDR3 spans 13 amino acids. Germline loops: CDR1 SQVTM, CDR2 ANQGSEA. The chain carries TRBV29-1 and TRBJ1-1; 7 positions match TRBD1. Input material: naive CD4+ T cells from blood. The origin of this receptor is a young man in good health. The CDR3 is CSVDRQGGTEAFF. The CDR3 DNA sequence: TGCAGCGTTGACAGGCAGGGGGGCACTGAAGCTTTCTTT.